This TCR beta chain was found in a study of CD8+CD57+ T cells in acquired aplastic anemia. Looking at the study overall: Researchers reported that healthy donors averaged about 10 million reads for CD4+ cells. Study results and caveats: Comparison of patients with controls identified roughly 30 shared CD8+ CDR3 sequences.

The germline CDR1 and CDR2 sequences are LNHNV and YYDKDF (reference sequence). V trimming: 9 bases; J trimming: 4 bases; junction bases outside the gene matches: 8. CDR3 length: 14 amino acids. The template for TCR beta VDJ and CDR3 sequence profiling was genomic DNA. TCRdb reprocessed the reads via MiXCR and lists one record per CDR3 protein. The sample consists of 200,000 to 250,000 distinct CDR3 sequences, 61% of them appearing once. About this clonotype: As yet, its antigen is unknown.

The TCR sequence derives from a human donor in good health. The V gene is TRBV15, the J gene TRBJ2-7; TRBD1 agrees at 11 bases. The sample taken for sequencing was sorted CD4+, CD8+, or CD8+CD57+ T cells (not recorded which) from PBMCs. The CDR3 region is CATCSGTGGYEQYF. In DNA, the CDR3 is TGTGCCACGTGCTCCGGGACAGGGGGATACGAGCAGTACTTC.